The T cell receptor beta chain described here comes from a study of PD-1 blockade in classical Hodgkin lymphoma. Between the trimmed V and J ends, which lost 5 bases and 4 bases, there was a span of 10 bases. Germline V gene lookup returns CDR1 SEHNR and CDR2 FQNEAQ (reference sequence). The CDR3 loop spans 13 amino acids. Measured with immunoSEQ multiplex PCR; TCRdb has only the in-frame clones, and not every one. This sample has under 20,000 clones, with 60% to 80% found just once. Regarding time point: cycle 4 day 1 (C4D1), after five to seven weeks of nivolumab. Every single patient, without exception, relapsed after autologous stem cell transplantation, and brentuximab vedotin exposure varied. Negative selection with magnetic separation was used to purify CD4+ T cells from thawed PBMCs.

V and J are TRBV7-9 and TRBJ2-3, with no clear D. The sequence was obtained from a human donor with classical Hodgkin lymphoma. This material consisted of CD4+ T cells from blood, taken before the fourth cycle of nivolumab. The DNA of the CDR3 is TGTGCCAGCAGCCCACATAGGGCAGATACGCAGTATTTT. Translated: CASSPHRADTQYF.